These 10 T cell receptor beta chains share one sample of origin, sequenced in a study of T cells after yellow fever vaccination. Using its own MiXCR run on the 5' RACE reads, TCRdb lists one record per CDR3 protein. This table holds under 150,000 distinct CDR3 sequences, nearly 15% found once. Material: CD8+ T cells sorted from PBMCs, obtained 5 days after the yellow fever booster vaccination. The receptors were sampled from a man between 18 and 29 years old who received the YFV17D yellow fever vaccine.

This clonotype is large in the sample. V is TRBV6-5 and J is TRBJ1-2, with D possibly matching TRBD1 (5 bases). Germline CDR1 reads MNHEY; CDR2 reads SVGAGI. Between the trimmed V and J ends, which lost 6 bases and 6 bases, there was a span of 20 bases. The CDR3 covers 15 residues. DNA of the CDR3: TGTGCCAGCAGCCTATACACCGGGACCCCTAATGGCTACACCTTC. As protein: CASSLYTGTPNGYTF.

This clonotype was detected a few times. The J gene is TRBJ2-1, the V gene TRBV12-5; 12 bases agree with TRBD2. The CDR3 totals 17 residues. Germline assignment: CDR1 LGHNT and CDR2 FRNRAP. Trimming removed 6 bases from V and 0 bases from J; junction bases left unmatched: 6. DNA for the CDR3: TGTGCTAGTGGAAGGGGACTAGCGGGCTTCTCCTACAATGAGCAGTTCTTC. It codes for CASGRGLAGFSYNEQFF.

The CDR3 nucleotides are TGTGCCAGCAGCTTAGTGCCCAGGGACAACTATGGCTACACCTTC. Amino acids: CASSLVPRDNYGYTF. This chain links TRBV7-2 with TRBJ1-2, with a weak D call TRBD1 (5 bases). Germline CDR1 is SGHTA and CDR2 is FQGNSA. This CDR3 is built from 15 residues. Trimming stripped 1 base from V and 2 bases from J, with 11 bases between.

This chain links TRBV29-1 with TRBJ2-1; D is ambiguous. There are 13 residues in the CDR3. The V gene lost 1 base and the J gene lost 5 bases, with 9 bases spanning the gap. Germline CDR1 and CDR2: SQVTM and ANQGSEA. This CDR3 is CSVEGHGNNEQFF. The DNA for the CDR3 is TGCAGCGTTGAAGGTCACGGAAACAATGAGCAGTTCTTC.

This clonotype has just a few counts. The chain combines TRBV7-3 with TRBJ2-3; D is perhaps TRBD1 or TRBD2 (5 bases each). CDR1 and CDR2 (germline): SGHTA, FQGTGA. The CDR3 has 14 amino acids. V shed 4 bases and J shed 6 bases, with 14 bases lying between them. This CDR3 is CASSSFPGADTQYF. Here the CDR3 DNA reads TGTGCCAGCAGCTCCTTTCCCGGGGCGGATACGCAGTATTTT. Drawing the rest from reference TRBV7-3 and TRBJ2-3, the complete variable domain is GAGVSQTPSNKVTEKGKYVELRCDPISGHTALYWYRQSLGQGPEFLIYFQGTGAADDSGLPNDRFFAVRPEGSVSTLKIQRTERGDSAVYLCASSSFPGADTQYFGPGTRLTVL.

The chain uses TRBV7-3 and TRBJ2-1, with D maybe TRBD1 (6 bases). The CDR3 contains 16 residues. Germline CDR1 and CDR2: SGHTA and FQGTGA. V lost 5 bases and J 0 bases, leaving 14 bases between the germline ends. The CDR3 sequence is CASSQGYGSSYNEQFF. Written as DNA, the CDR3 is TGTGCCAGCAGCCAGGGGTACGGAAGCTCCTACAATGAGCAGTTCTTC.

V usage is TRBV6-5 and J usage is TRBJ1-1; no reliable D call. The germline gives CDR1 MNHEY, CDR2 SVGAGI. The germline V and J ends were trimmed by 10 bases and 3 bases, with 18 bases remaining between them. CDR3 size: 14 residues. CDR3 residues: CATHSSRGYTEAFF. The CDR3 coding sequence is TGTGCCACCCATTCCAGTCGGGGATACACTGAAGCTTTCTTT.

The gene calls are TRBV29-1 and TRBJ2-5; 9 positions agree with TRBD2. With V trimmed by 7 bases and J by 4 bases, 16 bases remained unmatched. The CDR3 loop spans 16 amino acids. The germline V gene encodes CDR1 SQVTM and CDR2 ANQGSEA. The CDR3 sequence: CSGLYLAGASGETQYF. The CDR3 DNA reads TGCAGCGGCCTTTATTTAGCGGGGGCGTCAGGAGAGACCCAGTACTTC.

This clonotype was observed at least ten times. The gene calls are TRBV4-1 and TRBJ2-2, with a tentative D call TRBD2 (7 bases). CDR1 MGHRA and CDR2 YSYEKL come from the germline V gene. V gave up 6 bases and J gave up 2 bases, with 22 bases separating them. The CDR3 length is 18 residues. This CDR3 is CASSLRQRGGLNTGELFF. In DNA form, the CDR3 reads TGCGCCAGCAGTCTACGACAAAGGGGGGGACTAAACACCGGGGAGCTGTTTTTT.

This clonotype showed up just a few times. The V call is TRBV7-6, the J call TRBJ2-3; 7 bases agree with TRBD2. CDR1 is SGHVS and CDR2 is FNYEAQ in the germline V gene. The V gene end was trimmed by 3 bases and the J gene end by 3 bases; junction bases not matched to a gene: 9. The CDR3 is made up of 16 amino acids. CDR3 coding DNA: TGTGCCAGCAGCTTTGGAATACTAGCGAGGACAGATACGCAGTATTTT. This translates into CASSFGILARTDTQYF.